The clone carrying this T cell receptor beta chain showed up just a few times. The target antigen is unknown. The protocol was immunoSEQ multiplex PCR, while the TCRdb copy is restricted to in-frame clones and leaves out a portion. Seen here are approximately 300,000 clones, 70% to 90% observed once, and the top ten hold 2% to 2.5%. The entry originates in a study of Ad26.COV2.S vaccination and SARS-CoV-2 variants. Study as a whole: The donor participated in the COV1001 trial, in its Ad26.COV2.S arm. Intramuscular Ad26.COV2.S doses were given once or twice, 56 days apart.

Study-level findings and limits: Marked by substantial breadth, spike-specific CD8+ and CD4+ T cell responses were reportedly seen after vaccination.

As to treatment: approximately 18 received Ad26.COV2.S at low or high dose, single or two shots; several received placebo; per-sample allocation not given. Samples came from day 63 after the first vaccine or placebo injection. In Boston, the donor was an adult between 18-55 years of age. Germline V gene lookup returns CDR1 SEHNR and CDR2 FQNEAQ (reference sequence). V lost 5 bases to trimming and J lost 1 base, with 8 bases between them. There are 13 residues in the CDR3. Source: peripheral blood, taken in a trial of Ad26.COV2.S vaccine versus placebo. The sequence was obtained from a person aged 18-65 years who received the Ad26.COV2.S COVID-19 vaccine or a placebo. The rearrangement uses TRBV7-9 and TRBJ1-1; no clear D. CDR3 sequence (DNA): TGTGCCAGCAGCCCGGCGTCGAACACTGAAGCTTTCTTT. It yields the protein CASSPASNTEAFF.